Shown below are 6 T cell receptor beta chains from a single sample sequenced in a study of PD-L1 blockade in urothelial cancer. Sequencing was performed with immunoSEQ multiplex PCR; in TCRdb, only in-frame clones are kept and a portion is missing. There are around 51,000 clones in the sample; more than 75% occur only once, and approximately 16% lies in the top ten. The source material was PBMCs, sampled around atezolizumab (anti-PD-L1) treatment. Source of these receptors: a man between 60 and 75 years old with urothelial cancer.

The chain has TRBV7-9 and TRBJ1-1, with D possibly being TRBD1 (5 bases). CDR3 size: 14 residues. Germline values: CDR1 SEHNR, CDR2 FQNEAQ (reference sequence). The V end was cut by 6 bases, the J end by 3 bases, with 14 bases between. The CDR3 bases are TGTGCCAGCAGGCCTACAGGTTCAGACACTGAAGCTTTCTTT. It translates to CASRPTGSDTEAFF.

This clone appeared a few times. The chain carries TRBV10-3 and TRBJ1-2; possibly TRBD1 for D (6 bases). CDR3 size: 15 residues. The V and J ends lost 0 bases and 1 base respectively, with 9 bases between them. Per germline, CDR1 ENHRY and CDR2 SYGVKD. The CDR3 here is CAISESTGYNYGYTF. The CDR3 region has the DNA TGTGCCATCAGTGAGTCGACAGGATATAACTATGGCTACACCTTC.

The rearrangement links TRBV11-3 to TRBJ1-1, with a tentative D call TRBD1 (5 bases). This CDR3 is 11 amino acids long. V lost 3 bases and J 7 bases, leaving 6 bases between the germline ends. Germline assignment: CDR1 SGHNT and CDR2 YENEEA. The CDR3 nucleotides read TGTGCCAGCAGCTTCGGGGGTGAAGCTTTCTTT. Translated: CASSFGGEAFF.

This chain uses TRBV6-5 with TRBJ2-7; 10 bases align to TRBD2. In germline, CDR1 is MNHEY, CDR2 SVGAGI. V dropped 0 bases and J dropped 5; count of bases not matched to a gene: 4. The CDR3 extends over 15 amino acids. CDR3 amino acids: CASSYSGLARNEQYF. In DNA form, the CDR3 reads TGTGCCAGCAGTTACTCGGGACTAGCGAGGAACGAGCAGTACTTC.

The V call is TRBV7-2, the J call TRBJ1-5; D gene uncertain. CDR1 is SGHTA, CDR2 FQGNSA, per germline. The CDR3 consists of 12 residues. V lost 4 bases, J lost 7 bases, and 8 bases lay in between. CDR3 DNA sequence: TGTGCCAGCAGCTCCAGCGGGCAGCCCCAGCATTTT. The encoded protein is CASSSSGQPQHF.

The chain joins TRBV5-5 to TRBJ2-3; 10 nucleotides align to TRBD2. V lost 3 bases, J lost 3 bases, and 7 bases stayed unmatched. Germline CDR1 reads SGHKS; CDR2 reads YYEKEE (reference sequence). This CDR3 region has 16 residues. The CDR3 region is CASSSLAGGKTDTQYF. The CDR3 nucleotides read TGTGCCAGCAGCTCCTTAGCGGGGGGTAAAACAGATACGCAGTATTTT.